This T cell receptor (delta chain) was documented in a study of gamma-delta chains in newborns, infants, children (dated by TCRdb to the late 2010s). In terms of the full investigation: According to the study title, microbial exposure causes polyclonal expansion of innate gammadelta T cells right after birth. Right after human newborns were born, the researchers looked at the way microbial exposure shaped their populations of innate gammadelta T cells.

For sequencing, an Illumina MiSeq was employed. After TCRdb called clones again from the public reads with CATT, rows with identical DNA were merged. The sample has about 3,000 delta-chain clones on record, 2% to 3% of them singletons. Jointly, the top ten make up 6.5% of the sample. Measured from the cysteine to the phenylalanine, the CDR3 is 15 residues long. Just the 45-base CDR3 DNA is kept, in frame starting at base 1. According to the germline V gene, CDR1 reads GEAIGNYY and CDR2 reads EKD. A word on this clone: The antigen it binds to is not known. One base away lies a much larger clone, so this may be a sequencing read error.

This TCR was recovered from a child who was a newborn, infant or young child, either healthy, febrile or measles-vaccinated (not recorded which). The rearrangement combines TRDV2 with TRDJ1, with TRDD3 identical over 9 junction bases. Source material: blood. The nucleotide sequence is given as TGTGCCGGTGACGTTGGGGGATATTTCTCCGATAAACTCATCTTT. Its coded protein is CAGDVGGYFSDKLIF.